The source of this T cell receptor (beta chain) is a study of blood T cell repertoires in COVID-19. Study summary: Sites across the United States, Italy and Spain contributed samples from acute and convalescent COVID-19. Nucleic acid was either cDNA or gDNA, and it came from T cells, B-cell-depleted T cells, or PBMCs.

Patients from Seattle were sampled longitudinally, starting during active infection. Trimming shortened V by 6 bases and J by 1 base, and 17 bases separated the two germline ends. Germline V lookup: CDR1 SGHRS, CDR2 YFSETQ. This CDR3 comprises 16 residues. In the original processing: How many nucleated cells were present was estimated from reference gene primer amplification. The repertoire was sequenced with immunoSEQ multiplex PCR; TCRdb's copy has only in-frame clones and lacks some. V and J calls plus clone size are reproduced from that table; the DNA served to infer D and trimming. The table shows approximately 340,000 clones, with over 80% occurring only once.

Sequencing input: peripheral blood. The chain carries TRBV5-1 and TRBJ2-1, with D maybe TRBD1 (6 bases). This clonotype originated in a man aged 25 to 40 with COVID-19, enrolled during active disease. The CDR3 DNA follows: TGCGCCAGCACCCCCCTCCCAGGGGAGTCCTACAATGAGCAGTTCTTC. Translating it yields CASTPLPGESYNEQFF.